Sequencing of this TCR beta chain was carried out in a study of blood T cell repertoires in COVID-19. Background on the study: Samples taken during acute and convalescent COVID-19 were collected in the United States, Italy and Spain. The cDNA or gDNA used as material had been derived from T cells, B-cell-depleted T cells, or PBMCs.

How the authors handled the data: Amplification from reference gene primers served as the basis for estimated nucleated cell counts. Clones were read by immunoSEQ multiplex PCR, and TCRdb kept only the in-frame ones, dropping some. V and J calls and clone size follow that table, whereas D and trimming were derived from the DNA. The table has approximately 200,000 clones, 84% seen once. The V and J ends lost 4 bases and 13 bases, in that order; junction bases with no gene match: 9. Germline V gives CDR1 LNHNV, CDR2 YYDKDF (reference sequence). The CDR3 spans 15 residues. This receptor was taken from a woman in her 30s who had recovered from COVID-19. Sequencing used peripheral blood. The chain links TRBV15 to TRBJ1-6; 11 bases align to TRBD1. CDR3 in DNA: TGTGCCACCAGCAAGGACAGGGGGCTTGGGGAGCCCCTCCACTTT. It encodes CATSKDRGLGEPLHF.